This TCR beta chain was observed in a study of cytomegalovirus exposure and HLA in healthy donors (dated by TCRdb to 2017 to 2019). General notes on the study: An earlier analysis of approximately 640 of the donors reported roughly 300 Gb of sequence data and 100 million to 140 million unique TCR beta sequences from about 200 million T cells. Roughly 300 gigabases of sequencing data and tens of millions of unique TCR sequences were included in an early release covering 500 to 750 HLA-typed donors. The genetic ancestry cluster associated with self-reported Caucasian donors included 81% of the roughly 400 genotyped donors. The study aimed to test whether cataloging public T cell receptors could reveal signatures of past pathogen exposure. The T cell repertoires of roughly 660 subjects were profiled by immunosequencing and related to cytomegalovirus serostatus. A separate validation cohort of 100 to 150 different subjects was used in addition to the approximately 700-subject first cohort. To predict cytomegalovirus infection status, the study brought together high-throughput TCR immunosequencing, statistical association of individual TCRs with disease status, and machine learning. A later analysis re-examined previously published TCR beta repertoires from hundreds of donors and added high-resolution HLA genotyping to investigate patterns of TCR occurrence. In the later analysis, no new phenotypic data were used to find candidate immune exposures; instead, reliance was placed on TCR beta sequences and their occurrence across donors. In an earlier analysis of 587 of the donors, high-throughput TCR beta sequencing was used to judge whether each TCR beta V gene segment behaved as functional or pseudogenic. Donor age, sex, ethnicity and CMV serostatus were compiled alongside the repertoire data. A later genetic analysis used genome-wide SNP genotypes for about 60% of the 666 donors, treating that subset as a discovery cohort. All discovery cohort repertoires had been generated on a single sequencing platform. HLA typing covered class I and class II loci at four-digit resolution. The number of typed donors differed by locus: roughly 629-630 for A, B, C, DRB1 and DQB1; 522 for DQA1; some 590 for DPA1; and roughly 470 for DPB1. Four or five DR-DQ haplotypes were treated as single units for association and clustering because of strong linkage in the cohort. On average, roughly 240,000 unique TCR beta nucleotide sequences were sequenced per donor among 398 genotyped donors of the cohort, with around 19% of those sequences being non-productive.

The sample holds a few counts of this clone. The clone's antigen remains unknown. Base qualities are not recorded, but no much larger clone differs from it by a single base. Study-level results and caveats: In vitro tests confirmed that a few of the cytomegalovirus-associated TCR beta chains recognize cytomegalovirus antigens. Because HLA typing was unavailable for some donors at each locus, only the typed subset was used in association tests. In the study, approximately 150 TCR beta chains were listed as associated with cytomegalovirus. A group of highly shared sequence variants was considered likely to be a technical artifact of the sequencing pipeline. In a later analysis, the rate of TCR association differed among HLA loci, with DRB1 alleles having the most associated TCRs and HLA-C alleles having the fewest. Linkage disequilibrium might explain the correlated functional status among segregating V segments, but an unknown experimental factor could not be excluded. Several of the top co-occurrence clusters appeared to be linked to parvovirus B19, influenza, CMV and Epstein-Barr virus, according to a later analysis. A further reported finding was that TCR beta sequences accurately predicted the HLA-A and HLA-B alleles for most subjects in the first cohort. CMV serostatus was the only immune exposure information available for the cohort. A later analysis found that most CMV-associated TCR beta chains appeared HLA-restricted, with HLA associations seemingly driven largely by CMV exposure. Most TCR sequences were observed very rarely across donors, whereas some public TCRs were present in many individuals. Cytomegalovirus status was reported to be diagnosed by the classifier with high specificity and sensitivity in both the original and validation cohorts. A later genetic analysis reported fewer N-insertions in productive TCRs among donors in an Asian-associated ancestry cluster than the roughly 620-donor mean. The 87-base-pair reads could not distinguish some IMGT-functional V segments, including TRBV6-2 and TRBV6-3, so those segments were excluded. The presence/absence analyses assumed that sequencing depth was roughly uniform across donors, and that assumption may not be true. In a later analysis, HLA-associated TCR beta chains showed more clonal expansion and lower generation probabilities than non-associated chains that were equally common. A later analysis associated 16,951 TCR beta sequences with specific HLA alleles at a false discovery rate of 0.05. The authors suggested that the approach could potentially be extended to other disease states and immunological phenotypes. When HLA alleles, especially DR and DQ, strongly co-occurred, TCR associations were difficult to assign to individual alleles. The cohort was sequenced for TCR beta chains only, and without alpha or paired-chain data the features that could be detected were limited. In a later genetic analysis, a missense DCLRE1C variant was associated with V-gene and J-gene trimming of TCR beta chains, and the association was replicated in an independent cohort. Broadly in line with IMGT annotations, most TCR beta V segments showed up in productive rearrangements about 90% or about 30% of the time in an earlier analysis of a few hundred of the donors. The earlier analysis of 450 to 700 of the donors excluded approximately 15 rarely observed V segments, including chromosome 9 orphons, because counts were too low.

V has 5 bases trimmed and J has 1 base trimmed; junction bases matching no gene number 15. CDR1 and CDR2 are read off the germline V gene as SGHAT and FQNNGV. Inclusive of the bounding cysteine and phenylalanine, the CDR3 is 18 residues long. This entry keeps only the CDR3 DNA: 54 bases, framed from base 1. The library was made by the immunoSEQ multiplex PCR assay. For the multiplex PCR, a mixture combining 60 forward primers for TCR Vbeta segments and 13 reverse primers for TCR Jbeta segments was used. A multiplex PCR assay on genomic DNA amplified the CDR3 region of rearranged TCR beta genes. The amplified TCR beta libraries were sequenced on the Illumina HiSeq System as 87-base-pair reads. As for how the authors treated the data: A later analysis counted tens of millions of unique TCR beta chains across the 690 or so repertoires, and around 9.9 million of these chains were shared by at least two donors. To remove PCR and sequencing errors, raw reads were error-corrected and collapsed into unique sequences using a nearest-neighbor algorithm that merged closely related sequences. CDR3 sequences were aligned to IMGT reference sequences to assign V, D and J gene segments. For a sequence to be retained, a match of at least six nucleotides to both a V gene segment and a J gene segment was required. Rearrangements were called productive when the CDR3 lacked stop codons and stayed in frame with V and J; all others were non-productive. CDR3 was defined according to IMGT convention as the region running from the second conserved V-encoded cysteine to the conserved J-encoded phenylalanine. The earlier analysis of about 610 of the donors excluded sequences that lacked an unambiguous match to a single V gene segment. In an earlier analysis of more than 500 of the donors, a V segment was called functional when productive rearrangements were above 56.7%, and segregating when the standard deviation between donors exceeded 5%. A statistical classification framework was built for diagnosing cytomegalovirus status from the catalog of TCR beta chain sequences. A later analysis assigned V and J genes by comparing TCR nucleotide sequences with IMGT/GENE-DB human TR gene sequences. The TCRdist pipeline was used in a later analysis to assign CDR3 sequences and most-parsimonious VDJ recombination scenarios. A later analysis defined each TCR beta chain by its CDR3 amino acid sequence plus V-gene family, and excluded reads lacking a unique V-gene family. A later analysis removed 550 to 650 highly shared, low-generation-probability nucleotide sequences to deal with suspected cross-contamination and a sequencing artifact. In a later analysis, a clonal expansion index for each public chain was calculated from normalized within-repertoire ranks of inferred template counts. Generation probabilities in a later analysis came from a VDJ recombination model fitted to out-of-frame rearrangements, and those results were checked against IGoR. A later analysis scored TCR-TCR, TCR-HLA and TCR-CMV co-occurrence with hypergeometric tests, applying a repertoire-size bias correction to TCR pairs. In a later analysis, false discovery rates were estimated by permuting HLA or CMV assignments 20 times. In a later analysis, co-occurring TCRs were grouped using DBSCAN, and TCRdist sequence similarity was added for clustering within HLA-allele-positive subsets. Co-occurrence clustering excluded repertoires with fewer than 30,000 or more than 120,000 public chains, plus five with anomalous nucleotide sharing. The source is immuneACCESS, and TCRdb retained only in-frame sequences with V and J called. Part of the clones is not carried over; for the studies checked, unresolved V genes explain less than half of this, and the remainder is unexplained. V and J calls and clone size are given by that table; D and trimming were obtained from the DNA. A total of 200,000 to 300,000 clones appear in this sample, over 80% of them only once. Roughly 5% of the sample comes from the top ten.

The cohort comprised some 700 healthy bone marrow donors. All cohort members were sampled while nominally healthy, although unrecorded immune exposures were likely present. The donor tested CMV seropositive and was one of the 289 seropositive cohort members. Each donor provided a peripheral blood sample, and peripheral blood mononuclear cells were used for TCR beta sequencing. Genomic DNA was extracted from the blood cell samples with the Qiagen DNeasy Blood Extraction Kit. The origin of this receptor is a woman in her forties in good health and CMV-seropositive. The receptor chain draws on TRBV11-2 and TRBJ2-7; 9 bases in the middle match TRBD2. Sequenced: PBMCs. The CDR3 loop reads CASSLGTISGSRSYEQYF. The nucleotide sequence is TGTGCCAGCAGCCTGGGGACTATTAGCGGGAGTAGGTCCTACGAGCAGTACTTC.